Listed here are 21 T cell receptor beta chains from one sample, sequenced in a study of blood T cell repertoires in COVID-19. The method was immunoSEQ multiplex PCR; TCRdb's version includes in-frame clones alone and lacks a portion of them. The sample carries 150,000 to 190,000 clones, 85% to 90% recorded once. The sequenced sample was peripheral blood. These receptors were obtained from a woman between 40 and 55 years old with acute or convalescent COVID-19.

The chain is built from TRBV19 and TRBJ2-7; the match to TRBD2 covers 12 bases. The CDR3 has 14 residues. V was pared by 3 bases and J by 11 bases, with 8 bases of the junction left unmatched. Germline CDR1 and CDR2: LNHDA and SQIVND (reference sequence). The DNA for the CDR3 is TGTGCCAGTAGTATCTCGACTAGCGGGAGCATTGAGTACTTC. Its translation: CASSISTSGSIEYF. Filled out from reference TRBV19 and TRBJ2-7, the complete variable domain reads DGGITQSPKYLFRKEGQNVTLSCEQNLNHDAMYWYRQDPGQGLRLIYYSQIVNDFQKGDIAEGYSVSREKKESFPLTVTSAQKNPTAFYLCASSISTSGSIEYFGPGTRLTVT.

The CDR3 DNA sequence: TGTGCCAGCGAGACAGGGGACTCCTACGAGCAGTACTTC. This codes for CASETGDSYEQYF. The chain employs TRBV18 and TRBJ2-7; 8 nucleotides match TRBD1. Unmatched junction bases numbered 3, after V lost 8 bases and J lost 0 bases. The CDR3 has 13 residues. CDR1 and CDR2 (germline): KGHSH, LQKENI.

CDR3 sequence: CARWDGTGILNGNQPQHF. The CDR3 DNA reads TGTGCACGGTGGGACGGGACAGGGATCCTTAATGGCAATCAGCCCCAGCATTTT. The V and J genes are TRBV30 and TRBJ1-5; 9 bases map to TRBD1. The CDR3 is 18 residues long. Germline V lookup: CDR1 GTSNPN, CDR2 SVGIG (reference sequence). Variable domain in full (rest from reference TRBV30 and TRBJ1-5): SQTIHQWPATLVQPVGSPLSLECTVEGTSNPNLYWYRQAAGRGLQLLFYSVGIGQISSEVPQNLSASRPQDRQFILSSKKLLLSDSGFYLCARWDGTGILNGNQPQHFGDGTRLSIL.

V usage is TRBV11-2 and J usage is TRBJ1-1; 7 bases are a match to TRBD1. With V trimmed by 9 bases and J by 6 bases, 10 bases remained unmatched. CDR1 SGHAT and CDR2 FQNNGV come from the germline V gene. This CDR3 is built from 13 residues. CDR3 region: CASRLGQIAEAFF. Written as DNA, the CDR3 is TGTGCCAGTCGCTTGGGACAGATCGCTGAAGCTTTCTTT. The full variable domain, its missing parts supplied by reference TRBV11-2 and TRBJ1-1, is EAGVAQSPRYKIIEKRQSVAFWCNPISGHATLYWYQQILGQGPKLLIQFQNNGVVDDSQLPKDRFSAERLKGVDSTLKIQPAKLEDSAVYLCASRLGQIAEAFFGQGTRLTVV.

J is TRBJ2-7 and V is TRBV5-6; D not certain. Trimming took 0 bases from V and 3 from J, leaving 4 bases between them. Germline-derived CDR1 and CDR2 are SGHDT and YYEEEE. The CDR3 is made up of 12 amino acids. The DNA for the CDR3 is TGTGCCAGCAGCTTGGGCGTCTACGAGCAGTACTTC. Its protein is CASSLGVYEQYF.

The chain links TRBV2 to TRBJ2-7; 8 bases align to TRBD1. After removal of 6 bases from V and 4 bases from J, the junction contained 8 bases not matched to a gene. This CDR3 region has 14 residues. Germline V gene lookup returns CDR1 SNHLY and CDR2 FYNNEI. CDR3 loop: CASSSDRGPYEQYF. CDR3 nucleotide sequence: TGTGCCAGCAGCTCTGACAGGGGACCGTACGAGCAGTACTTC.

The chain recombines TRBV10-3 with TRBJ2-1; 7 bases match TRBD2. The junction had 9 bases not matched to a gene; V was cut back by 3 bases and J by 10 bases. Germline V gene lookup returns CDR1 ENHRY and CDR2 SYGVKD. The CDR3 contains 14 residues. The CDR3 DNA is TGTGCCATCAGTGACGGGGGGTCTTATGGAGAGCAGTTCTTC. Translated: CAISDGGSYGEQFF.

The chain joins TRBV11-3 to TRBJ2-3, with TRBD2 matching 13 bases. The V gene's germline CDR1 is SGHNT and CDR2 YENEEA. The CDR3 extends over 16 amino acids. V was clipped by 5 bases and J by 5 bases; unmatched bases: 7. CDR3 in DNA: TGTGCCAGCAGCCACGGACTAGCGGGAGTTTTAGATACGCAGTATTTT. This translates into CASSHGLAGVLDTQYF. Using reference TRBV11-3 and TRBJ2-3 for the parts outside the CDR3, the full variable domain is EAGVVQSPRYKIIEKKQPVAFWCNPISGHNTLYWYLQNLGQGPELLIRYENEEAVDDSQLPKDRFSAERLKGVDSTLKIQPAELGDSAVYLCASSHGLAGVLDTQYFGPGTRLTVL.

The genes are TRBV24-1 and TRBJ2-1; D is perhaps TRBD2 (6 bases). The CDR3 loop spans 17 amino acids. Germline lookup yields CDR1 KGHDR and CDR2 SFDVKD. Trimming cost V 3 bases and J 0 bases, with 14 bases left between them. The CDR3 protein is CATSDIRRGSSYNEQFF. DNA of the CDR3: TGTGCCACCAGTGATATCCGACGGGGGTCCTCCTACAATGAGCAGTTCTTC.

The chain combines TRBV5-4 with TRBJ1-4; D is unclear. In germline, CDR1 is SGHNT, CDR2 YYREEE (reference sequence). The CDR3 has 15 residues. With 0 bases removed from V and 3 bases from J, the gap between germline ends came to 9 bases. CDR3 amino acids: CASSLGLQANEKLFF. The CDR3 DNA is TGTGCCAGCAGCTTGGGGCTCCAAGCTAATGAAAAACTGTTTTTT.

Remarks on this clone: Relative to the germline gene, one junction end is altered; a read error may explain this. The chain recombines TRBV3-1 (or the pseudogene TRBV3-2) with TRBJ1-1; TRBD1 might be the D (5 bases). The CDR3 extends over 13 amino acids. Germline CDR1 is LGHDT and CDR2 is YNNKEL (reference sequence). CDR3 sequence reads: CASSRRQNAEAFF. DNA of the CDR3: TGTGCCAGCAGTCGGCGACAGAACGCTGAAGCTTTCTTT.

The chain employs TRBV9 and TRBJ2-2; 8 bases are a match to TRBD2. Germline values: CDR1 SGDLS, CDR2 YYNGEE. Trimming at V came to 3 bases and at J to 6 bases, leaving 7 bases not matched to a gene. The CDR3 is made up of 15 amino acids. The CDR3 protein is CASSGTSRLSGELFF. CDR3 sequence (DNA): TGTGCCAGCAGCGGGACTAGCCGGCTCTCCGGGGAGCTGTTTTTT.

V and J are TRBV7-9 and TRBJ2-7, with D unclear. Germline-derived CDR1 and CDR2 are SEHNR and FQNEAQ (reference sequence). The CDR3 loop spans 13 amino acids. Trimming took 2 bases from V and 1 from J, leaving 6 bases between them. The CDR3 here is CASSLTLSYEQYF. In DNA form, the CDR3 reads TGTGCCAGCAGCTTAACCCTATCCTACGAGCAGTACTTC. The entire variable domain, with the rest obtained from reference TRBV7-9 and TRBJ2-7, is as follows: DTGVSQNPRHKITKRGQNVTFRCDPISEHNRLYWYRQTLGQGPEFLTYFQNEAQLEKSRLLSDRFSAERPKGSFSTLEIQRTEQGDSAMYLCASSLTLSYEQYFGPGTRLTVT.

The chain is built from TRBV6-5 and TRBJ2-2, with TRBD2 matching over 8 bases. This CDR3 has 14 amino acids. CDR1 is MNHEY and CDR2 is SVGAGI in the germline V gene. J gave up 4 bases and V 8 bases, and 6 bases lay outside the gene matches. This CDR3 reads CASGRSGVTGELFF. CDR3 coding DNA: TGTGCCAGCGGTCGTAGCGGGGTCACCGGGGAGCTGTTTTTT.

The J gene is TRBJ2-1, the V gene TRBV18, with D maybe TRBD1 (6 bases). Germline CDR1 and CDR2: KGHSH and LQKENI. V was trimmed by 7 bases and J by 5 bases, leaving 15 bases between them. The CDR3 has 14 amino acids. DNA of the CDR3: TGTGCCAGCTTCGGGACACTGGGAAACAATGAGCAGTTCTTC. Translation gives CASFGTLGNNEQFF.

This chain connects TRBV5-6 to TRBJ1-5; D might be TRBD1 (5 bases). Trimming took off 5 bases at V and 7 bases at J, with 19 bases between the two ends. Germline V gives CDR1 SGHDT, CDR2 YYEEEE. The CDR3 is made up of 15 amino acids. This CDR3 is CASSPSGRDFQPQHF. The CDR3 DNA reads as TGTGCCAGCAGTCCATCAGGGAGGGATTTCCAGCCCCAGCATTTT.

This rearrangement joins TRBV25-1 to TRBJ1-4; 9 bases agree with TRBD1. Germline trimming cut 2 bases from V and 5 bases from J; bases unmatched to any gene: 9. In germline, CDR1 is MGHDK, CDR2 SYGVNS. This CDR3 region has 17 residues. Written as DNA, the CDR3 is TGTGCCAGCAGTGAAGGAACAGGGGGCGCGAAAAATGAAAAACTGTTTTTT. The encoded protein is CASSEGTGGAKNEKLFF.

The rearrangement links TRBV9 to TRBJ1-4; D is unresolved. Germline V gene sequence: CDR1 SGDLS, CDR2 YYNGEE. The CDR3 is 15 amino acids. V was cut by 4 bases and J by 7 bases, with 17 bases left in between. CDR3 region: CASSRDGVTGEKLFF. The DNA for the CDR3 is TGTGCCAGCAGCCGCGACGGGGTGACGGGTGAAAAACTGTTTTTT. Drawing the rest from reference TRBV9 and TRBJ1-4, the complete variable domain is DSGVTQTPKHLITATGQRVTLRCSPRSGDLSVYWYQQSLDQGLQFLIQYYNGEERAKGNILERFSAQQFPDLHSELNLSSLELGDSALYFCASSRDGVTGEKLFFGSGTQLSVL.

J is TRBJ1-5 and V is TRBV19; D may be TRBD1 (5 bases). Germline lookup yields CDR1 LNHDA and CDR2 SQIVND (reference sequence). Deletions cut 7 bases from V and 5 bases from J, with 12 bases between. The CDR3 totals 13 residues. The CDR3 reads CASTQGPHQPQHF. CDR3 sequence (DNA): TGTGCCAGTACTCAGGGCCCCCATCAGCCCCAGCATTTT.

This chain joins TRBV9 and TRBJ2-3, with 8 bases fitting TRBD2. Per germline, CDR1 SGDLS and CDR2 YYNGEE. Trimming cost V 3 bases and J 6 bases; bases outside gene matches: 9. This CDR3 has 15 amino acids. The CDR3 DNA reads TGTGCCAGCAGCGGAGGGGCGGGAGGAAGCGATACGCAGTATTTT. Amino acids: CASSGGAGGSDTQYF.

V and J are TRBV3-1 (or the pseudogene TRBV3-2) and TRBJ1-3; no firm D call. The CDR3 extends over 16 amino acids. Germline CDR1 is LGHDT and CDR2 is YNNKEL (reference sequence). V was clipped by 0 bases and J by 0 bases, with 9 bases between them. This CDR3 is CASSQDAGFSGNTIYF. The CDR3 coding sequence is TGTGCCAGCAGCCAAGACGCAGGCTTCTCTGGAAACACCATATATTTT.